The 10 T cell receptor beta chains below all came from one sample that was sequenced in a study of response to subunit inactivated influenza vaccine. TCRdb recomputed calls from the RT-PCR reads with MiXCR, one row per CDR3 protein. The sample includes almost 600,000 distinct CDR3 sequences, 12% to 15% of them seen just once. This material consisted of PBMCs from blood, taken roughly 12 days after vaccination. Receptor source: a man aged 50 to 60 who received an inactivated influenza vaccine.

The rearrangement joins TRBV3-1 to TRBJ2-3; D may match TRBD1 or TRBD2 (5 bases each). The CDR3 contains 14 residues. The V gene's germline CDR1 is LGHDT and CDR2 YNNKEL (reference sequence). Trimming cost V 5 bases and J 3 bases, with 12 bases left between them. The CDR3 loop reads CASSGRGPTDTQYF. CDR3 sequence (DNA): TGTGCCAGCAGCGGAAGGGGACCAACAGATACGCAGTATTTT.

The gene calls are TRBV5-1 and TRBJ2-1; unclear D gene. This CDR3 has 13 residues. The V and J ends lost 5 bases and 5 bases respectively, with 11 bases between them. Germline loops: CDR1 SGHRS, CDR2 YFSETQ. CDR3 sequence (DNA): TGCGCCAGCAGGCAGAGCTCACACAATGAGCAGTTCTTC. It encodes CASRQSSHNEQFF.

This clonotype showed up many times. CDR3 amino acids: CASSQGGAQATQYF. The CDR3 DNA sequence: TGTGCCAGCAGTCAAGGGGGGGCGCAGGCTACGCAGTATTTT. The gene calls are TRBV28 and TRBJ2-3, with D perhaps matching TRBD2 (7 bases). The CDR3 is 14 residues long. Germline V lookup: CDR1 MDHEN, CDR2 SYDVKM. Trimming cost V 5 bases and J 8 bases, with 17 bases left between them.

This clonotype was recorded at least ten times. V usage is TRBV29-1 and J usage is TRBJ2-7, with D unclear. Trimming cost V 4 bases and J 4 bases, with 8 bases left between them. The CDR3 extends over 11 amino acids. Germline CDR1 is SQVTM and CDR2 is ANQGSEA. The DNA of the CDR3 is TGCAGCGTTGCGTCAGCGTACGAGCAGTACTTC. Its translation is CSVASAYEQYF.

This clonotype was seen at least ten times. The chain is built from TRBV28 and TRBJ2-6; D is uncertain. The CDR3 consists of 13 residues. V gave up 6 bases and J gave up 0 bases, with 3 bases separating them. The V gene's germline CDR1 is MDHEN and CDR2 SYDVKM. CDR3 sequence: CASRNSGANVLTF. Written as DNA, the CDR3 is TGTGCCAGCAGAAACTCTGGGGCCAACGTCCTGACTTTC.

A few counts support this clonotype. The rearrangement uses TRBV6-1 and TRBJ2-7; possible D gene TRBD1, 6 bases. The CDR3 runs to 13 residues. Germline V gives CDR1 MNHNS, CDR2 SASEGT. V lost 5 bases and J 2 bases, leaving 10 bases between the germline ends. The CDR3 loop reads CASSRQVTYEQYF. Here the CDR3 DNA reads TGTGCCAGCAGTCGACAGGTTACCTACGAGCAGTACTTC.

The chain joins TRBV3-1 to TRBJ1-6, with a possible D match to TRBD1 (6 bases). The CDR3 extends over 14 amino acids. The V gene lost 1 base and the J gene lost 9 bases, with 10 bases spanning the gap. Germline V lookup: CDR1 LGHDT, CDR2 YNNKEL (reference sequence). The CDR3 DNA follows: TGTGCCAGCAGCCAAGCACAGGGACCTTCACCCCTCCACTTT. It translates to CASSQAQGPSPLHF.

The rearrangement uses TRBV2 and TRBJ2-5; the D gene is possibly TRBD2 (5 bases). Germline V gene lookup returns CDR1 SNHLY and CDR2 FYNNEI. CDR3 length: 14 amino acids. With 7 bases removed from V and 6 bases from J, the gap between germline ends came to 18 bases. CDR3 coding DNA: TGTGCCAGCAATGGAGGTAGCCTCGTGAAGACCCAGTACTTC. It is translated as CASNGGSLVKTQYF. The variable domain in full, completed from reference TRBV2 and TRBJ2-5, reads EPEVTQTPSHQVTQMGQEVILRCVPISNHLYFYWYRQILGQKVEFLVSFYNNEISEKSEIFDDQFSVERPDGSNFTLKIRSTKLEDSAMYFCASNGGSLVKTQYFGPGTRLLVL.

This clonotype was picked up a small number of times. The V gene is TRBV10-3, the J gene TRBJ1-2; 9 bases are shared with TRBD1. J was trimmed by 5 bases and V by 3 bases; bases with no gene match: 4. Germline CDR1 reads ENHRY; CDR2 reads SYGVKD. This CDR3 has 14 residues. DNA for the CDR3: TGTGCCATCAGTGACCCGGACAGGGGATATGGCTACACCTTC. Residues: CAISDPDRGYGYTF.

This clonotype was picked up a small number of times. This sequence joins TRBV6-1 and TRBJ2-3, with D possibly being TRBD1 (5 bases). V was pared by 3 bases and J by 4 bases, with 11 bases between. Germline CDR1 MNHNS, CDR2 SASEGT. This CDR3 comprises 14 residues. DNA for the CDR3: TGTGCCAGCAGTGACAAACAGGTGTCAGATACGCAGTATTTT. This sequence encodes CASSDKQVSDTQYF.